These 31 T cell receptor beta chains came from one sample sequenced in a study of CD8+ T cells in alopecia areata. Isolated RNA was reverse transcribed into cDNA used as the sequencing template. Sequenced by immunoSEQ multiplex PCR; TCRdb stores in-frame clones only, minus some. The sample lists 150,000 to 200,000 clones, roughly 60% seen once, with 0.95% to 1.1% in the top ten. Treatment defined: oral pan-JAK inhibitor, 5-10 mg twice daily. The sample consisted of CD4+ T cells sorted from blood, taken at week 24, from a patient treated with tofacitinib. The receptors were gathered from a human donor with alopecia areata.

The gene calls are TRBV30 and TRBJ1-5; D not certain. From germline, CDR1 is GTSNPN and CDR2 SVGIG (reference sequence). The CDR3 sequence is 13 residues long. Trimming took 0 bases from V and 7 from J, leaving 10 bases between them. The CDR3 DNA sequence: TGTGCCTGGAGTGTACGCTCGGACCAGCCCCAGCATTTT. It encodes CAWSVRSDQPQHF.

DNA of the CDR3: TGTGCCAGCAGCTTACAGATTGGGACGGTCAACTATAATCAGCCCCAGCATTTT. It codes for CASSLQIGTVNYNQPQHF. V gene TRBV7-9 combines with J gene TRBJ1-5; D is perhaps TRBD1 (5 bases). The CDR3 runs 18 residues. Trimming shortened V by 2 bases and J by 4 bases, and 21 bases separated the two germline ends. Germline V gives CDR1 SEHNR, CDR2 FQNEAQ (reference sequence).

This clone occurred a few times. The chain recombines TRBV29-1 with TRBJ1-5; 7 bases match TRBD1. Per the germline V gene, CDR1 is SQVTM and CDR2 is ANQGSEA. The CDR3 is 14 amino acids. After removal of 4 bases from V and 4 bases from J, the junction contained 7 bases not matched to a gene. CDR3 coding DNA: TGCAGCGTTGCCGGACAGGATGGGAATCAGCCCCAGCATTTT. Its protein is CSVAGQDGNQPQHF.

This clone was counted ten times or more. CDR3: CASSATGIDQPQHF. CDR3 bases: TGTGCCAGCAGTGCTACAGGGATCGATCAGCCCCAGCATTTT. The gene calls are TRBV2 and TRBJ1-5; D is possibly TRBD1 (6 bases). The CDR3 covers 14 residues. The germline V gene has CDR1 SNHLY and CDR2 FYNNEI. V was cut by 4 bases and J by 5 bases, with 12 bases left in between.

The J gene is TRBJ1-1, the V gene TRBV29-1; no clear D. This CDR3 has 10 residues. With 4 bases removed from V and 7 bases from J, the gap between germline ends came to 7 bases. Germline CDR1 and CDR2: SQVTM and ANQGSEA. CDR3 in amino acids: CSVANLEAFF. The CDR3 nucleotides read TGCAGCGTTGCGAATCTTGAAGCTTTCTTT.

The rearrangement links TRBV25-1 to TRBJ1-2, with D possibly TRBD1 on 6 matching bases. Germline assignment: CDR1 MGHDK and CDR2 SYGVNS. The CDR3 is 14 residues long. Trimming took 8 bases from V and 4 from J, leaving 17 bases between them. CDR3 in amino acids: CASHTDSTPYGYTF. The CDR3 coding sequence is TGTGCCAGCCATACGGACAGTACGCCCTATGGCTACACCTTC.

This clone has more than one count but fewer than ten. The chain is built from TRBV18 and TRBJ2-3, with D perhaps matching TRBD1 or TRBD2 (5 bases each). V was cut by 4 bases and J by 1 base, with 21 bases left in between. This CDR3 has 18 residues. The germline gives CDR1 KGHSH, CDR2 LQKENI. In DNA, the CDR3 is TGTGCCAGCTCACTTGGGTCGCAGGGACCGCAAGGCACAGATACGCAGTATTTT. It encodes CASSLGSQGPQGTDTQYF.

A few counts support this clone. This chain uses TRBV14 with TRBJ2-1; possibly TRBD2 for D (5 bases). Trimming cost V 4 bases and J 4 bases, with 11 bases left between them. Germline V gene data show CDR1 as SGHDN and CDR2 as FVKESK. The CDR3 length is 14 residues. The CDR3 DNA sequence: TGTGCCAGCAGCCGGCGCGGGCCGTACAATGAGCAGTTCTTC. Its translation: CASSRRGPYNEQFF.

This clone has more than one count but fewer than ten. The rearrangement links TRBV5-1 to TRBJ2-3, with D possibly being TRBD2 (6 bases). CDR1 SGHRS and CDR2 YFSETQ come from the germline V gene. The CDR3 runs 14 residues. The germline V and J ends were trimmed by 3 bases and 4 bases, with 12 bases remaining between them. CDR3 sequence (DNA): TGCGCCAGCAGCTCTCCACTAGCTCCAGATACGCAGTATTTT. Its translation is CASSSPLAPDTQYF.

The J gene is TRBJ1-2, the V gene TRBV29-1, with D hard to call. V lost 3 bases and J 5 bases, leaving 10 bases between the germline ends. Germline CDR1 is SQVTM and CDR2 is ANQGSEA. This CDR3 contains 12 residues. This CDR3 reads CSVDFMGYGYTF. CDR3 bases: TGCAGCGTTGATTTTATGGGATATGGCTACACCTTC.

V and J are TRBV30 and TRBJ1-2, with D possibly TRBD1 on 6 matching bases. The germline CDR1 and CDR2 sequences are GTSNPN and SVGIG (reference sequence). V lost 1 base to trimming and J lost 4 bases, with 16 bases between them. The CDR3 loop spans 15 amino acids. CDR3 in amino acids: CAWSGLQGFGYGYTF. For the CDR3, the DNA is TGTGCCTGGAGTGGACTACAGGGATTTGGCTATGGCTACACCTTC.

The chain couples TRBV9 to TRBJ1-2; D remains ambiguous. CDR1 is SGDLS and CDR2 is YYNGEE in the germline V gene. Trimming removed 3 bases at V and 5 bases at J, with 17 bases between. The CDR3 spans 15 residues. The CDR3 coding sequence is TGTGCCAGCAGCGGGGGTAGTAGGGAAGGGTATGGCTACACCTTC. Protein sequence: CASSGGSREGYGYTF.

This clone has just a few counts. The chain couples TRBV27 to TRBJ2-7; D is possibly TRBD1 (6 bases). This CDR3 has 15 residues. The V gene's germline CDR1 is MNHEY and CDR2 SMNVEV (reference sequence). Trimming removed 5 bases from V and 2 bases from J, with 16 bases in between. The CDR3, as DNA: TGTGCCAGCAGTGCCGACAGGCGACAAACCTACGAGCAGTACTTC. This encodes CASSADRRQTYEQYF.

The V call is TRBV6-1, the J call TRBJ1-2; 8 bases are shared with TRBD1. CDR1 and CDR2 (germline): MNHNS, SASEGT. V shed 6 bases and J 3 bases; nucleotides not matched to a gene: 6. The length of the CDR3 is 14 residues. This CDR3 is CASRPSDRDYGYTF. CDR3 in DNA: TGTGCCAGCAGACCATCGGACAGGGACTATGGCTACACCTTC.

The chain couples TRBV29-1 to TRBJ1-1; D is possibly TRBD1 (5 bases). Germline-derived CDR1 and CDR2 are SQVTM and ANQGSEA. The V gene lost 3 bases and the J gene lost 5 bases, with 16 bases spanning the gap. This CDR3 has 14 amino acids. The DNA of the CDR3 is TGCAGCGTTGACACACCCCCGGGGGGGACTGAAGCTTTCTTT. It codes for CSVDTPPGGTEAFF.

This clone was seen a handful of times. The rearrangement links TRBV29-1 to TRBJ2-3, with D perhaps being TRBD1 or TRBD2 (6 bases each). CDR1 is SQVTM and CDR2 is ANQGSEA in the germline V gene. The CDR3 is made up of 16 amino acids. Trimming shortened V by 7 bases and J by 4 bases, and 24 bases separated the two germline ends. The CDR3 DNA reads as TGCAGCGCAGTGTATGGAGGGAACGAGGGGGCAGATACGCAGTATTTT. Protein product: CSAVYGGNEGADTQYF.

With regard to this clone: Other nucleotide sequences in the sample specify the same CDR3. The chain has TRBV4-3 and TRBJ1-1; D gene uncertain. Germline CDR1 LGHNA, CDR2 YSLEER. Trimming took 2 bases from V and 1 from J, leaving 5 bases between them. This CDR3 is 13 amino acids long. CDR3 amino acids: CASSQKPNTEAFF. CDR3 nucleotide sequence: TGCGCCAGCAGCCAAAAGCCGAACACTGAAGCTTTCTTT.

The chain uses TRBV5-1 and TRBJ1-2; TRBD1 matches 10 bases. The CDR3 contains 15 residues. Germline trimming cut 0 bases from V and 6 bases from J; bases unmatched to any gene: 5. Looked up from germline, CDR1 is SGHRS and CDR2 is YFSETQ. DNA of the CDR3: TGCGCCAGCAGCTTGGCGGGTGGACAGGGGGATGGCTACACCTTC. Protein product: CASSLAGGQGDGYTF.

There are a few counts of this clone. This chain joins TRBV7-3 and TRBJ2-2; 10 bases map to TRBD1. After removal of 5 bases from V and 5 bases from J, the junction contained 8 bases not matched to a gene. The V gene's germline CDR1 is SGHTA and CDR2 FQGTGA. This CDR3 comprises 16 residues. CDR3 amino acids: CASSPQGQGRTGELFF. The CDR3 DNA is TGTGCCAGCAGCCCCCAGGGACAGGGGAGGACCGGGGAGCTGTTTTTT.

The V call is TRBV29-1, the J call TRBJ1-5; perhaps TRBD1 as D (6 bases). With 4 bases removed from V and 3 bases from J, the gap between germline ends came to 7 bases. CDR3 length: 12 amino acids. Germline CDR1 reads SQVTM; CDR2 reads ANQGSEA. The CDR3 DNA follows: TGCAGCGTTGGGGACAACAATCAGCCCCAGCATTTT. Encoded protein: CSVGDNNQPQHF. The whole variable domain, remainder taken from reference TRBV29-1 and TRBJ1-5, is SAVISQKPSRDICQRGTSLTIQCQVDSQVTMMFWYRQQPGQSLTLIATANQGSEATYESGFVIDKFPISRPNLTFSTLTVSNMSPEDSSIYLCSVGDNNQPQHFGDGTRLSIL.

The chain carries TRBV5-1 and TRBJ1-2; D might be TRBD1 (5 bases). The CDR3 loop spans 14 amino acids. The V and J ends lost 0 bases and 7 bases respectively, with 13 bases between them. Germline V gives CDR1 SGHRS, CDR2 YFSETQ. DNA of the CDR3: TGCGCCAGCAGCTTGGTGGGCAGGGACGGTGGCTACACCTTC. As protein: CASSLVGRDGGYTF.

This clone is a singleton in its sample. Other nucleotide sequences from this sample produce the same CDR3. The chain carries TRBV29-1 and TRBJ1-2; D remains unclear. Trimming pared 3 bases from V and 7 bases from J, leaving 3 bases between. The CDR3 spans 9 residues. Per germline, CDR1 SQVTM and CDR2 ANQGSEA. The CDR3 is CSVEGGYTF. The CDR3 bases are TGCAGCGTTGAGGGTGGCTACACCTTC.

This chain uses TRBV30 with TRBJ2-1; 14 bases are a match to TRBD2. This CDR3 spans 14 amino acids. CDR1 is GTSNPN and CDR2 is SVGIG in the germline V gene (reference sequence). V lost 3 bases, J lost 6 bases, and 1 base stayed unmatched. The CDR3 loop reads CAWRTSGGANEQFF. The DNA for the CDR3 is TGTGCCTGGAGGACTAGCGGGGGGGCCAATGAGCAGTTCTTC.

V gene TRBV30 combines with J gene TRBJ2-5, with D uncertain. Trimming cost V 0 bases and J 5 bases, with 4 bases left between them. This CDR3 has 11 amino acids. CDR1 and CDR2 from the germline V gene are GTSNPN and SVGIG (reference sequence). This chain's CDR3 is CAWSVEETQYF. CDR3 nucleotide sequence: TGTGCCTGGAGTGTGGAGGAGACCCAGTACTTC.

The chain links TRBV5-1 to TRBJ2-1; D is unclear. This CDR3 has 12 residues. Germline-derived CDR1 and CDR2 are SGHRS and YFSETQ. V lost 2 bases, J lost 7 bases, and 7 bases lay in between. This CDR3 reads CASSLRANEQFF. The CDR3 DNA is TGCGCCAGCAGCTTAAGGGCTAATGAGCAGTTCTTC.

The chain couples TRBV29-1 to TRBJ1-2, with unresolved D. The CDR3 length is 11 residues. Trimming took off 8 bases at V and 4 bases at J, with 11 bases between the two ends. CDR1 is SQVTM, CDR2 ANQGSEA, per germline. This CDR3 is CSLSDGYGYTF. CDR3 coding DNA: TGCAGCCTCTCGGACGGCTATGGCTACACCTTC.

The gene calls are TRBV29-1 and TRBJ1-1; maybe TRBD1 (5 bases). Per the germline V gene, CDR1 is SQVTM and CDR2 is ANQGSEA. The CDR3 has 13 residues. The V gene lost 5 bases and the J gene lost 1 base, with 11 bases spanning the gap. In nucleotides, the CDR3 is TGCAGCGTTATCGGACAAACGAACACTGAAGCTTTCTTT. This codes for CSVIGQTNTEAFF.

A note on this clone: It may be a read error: a sequence one base away is much more abundant. CDR3: CASSLSDTQYF. CDR3 DNA: TGTGCCAGCAGCTTAAGTGATACGCAGTATTTT. This rearrangement joins TRBV7-8 to TRBJ2-3; D is uncertain. From germline, CDR1 is SGHVS and CDR2 FQNEAQ. CDR3 length equals 11 residues. V was clipped by 2 bases and J by 6 bases, with 3 bases between them. Based on the CDR3 plus reference TRBV7-8 and TRBJ2-3, the full variable domain is GAGVSQSPRYKVAKRGQDVALRCDPISGHVSLFWYQQALGQGPEFLTYFQNEAQLDKSGLPSDRFFAERPEGSVSTLKIQRTQQEDSAVYLCASSLSDTQYFGPGTRLTVL.

This clone appeared a few times. The J gene is TRBJ2-4, the V gene TRBV4-2; D perhaps matches TRBD2 (6 bases). Trimming stripped 0 bases from V and 7 bases from J, with 13 bases between. In germline, CDR1 is LGHNA, CDR2 YNFKEQ. This CDR3 spans 15 amino acids. The CDR3 sequence: CASSQDGGAGNIQYF. CDR3 nucleotide sequence: TGTGCCAGCAGCCAAGATGGCGGGGCGGGTAACATTCAGTACTTC.

This clone has only a few counts. The V and J genes are TRBV29-1 and TRBJ2-7; perhaps TRBD1 as D (5 bases). The CDR3 contains 12 residues. The V and J ends lost 4 bases and 7 bases respectively, with 14 bases between them. Germline V CDR1 and CDR2: SQVTM, ANQGSEA. The CDR3 sequence is CSVGQGRGEQYF. For the CDR3, the DNA is TGCAGCGTTGGCCAGGGTCGTGGGGAGCAGTACTTC.

This clone turned up a few times. This chain joins TRBV29-1 and TRBJ1-1; a weak D match, TRBD1 (5 bases). The CDR3 loop spans 13 amino acids. The V end lost 3 bases, the J end lost 5 bases, and 13 bases lay between the germline ends. Germline-derived CDR1 and CDR2 are SQVTM and ANQGSEA. The CDR3 region has the DNA TGCAGCGTTGATTGGGGGAGAGGAACTGAAGCTTTCTTT. It specifies CSVDWGRGTEAFF.